The following is a T cell receptor beta chain sequence with its context. This sample was taken from a study of cytomegalovirus exposure and HLA in healthy donors. Unmatched junction bases numbered 8, after V lost 5 bases and J lost 6 bases. Germline V gene sequence: CDR1 LNHNV, CDR2 YYDKDF (reference sequence). The CDR3 extends over 15 amino acids. PCR primers comprised 60 Vbeta and 13 Jbeta primers. Clones were sequenced by immunoSEQ multiplex PCR, and TCRdb holds only the in-frame ones, with some missing. Among 120,000 to 150,000 clones listed, roughly 77% were seen once. The rearrangement uses TRBV15 and TRBJ2-2, with TRBD1 matching 8 bases. The sample consisted of PBMCs. The clonotype originates from a female donor in good health and CMV-seronegative. The CDR3 region has the DNA TGTGCCACCAGCTCCAGGGACAGGTCCCCCGGGGAGCTGTTTTTT. Residues: CATSSRDRSPGELFF. The full variable domain, its missing parts supplied by reference TRBV15 and TRBJ2-2, is DAMVIQNPRYQVTQFGKPVTLSCSQTLNHNVMYWYQQKSSQAPKLLFHYYDKDFNNEADTPDNFQSRRPNTSFCFLDIRSPGLGDTAMYLCATSSRDRSPGELFFGEGSRLTVL.